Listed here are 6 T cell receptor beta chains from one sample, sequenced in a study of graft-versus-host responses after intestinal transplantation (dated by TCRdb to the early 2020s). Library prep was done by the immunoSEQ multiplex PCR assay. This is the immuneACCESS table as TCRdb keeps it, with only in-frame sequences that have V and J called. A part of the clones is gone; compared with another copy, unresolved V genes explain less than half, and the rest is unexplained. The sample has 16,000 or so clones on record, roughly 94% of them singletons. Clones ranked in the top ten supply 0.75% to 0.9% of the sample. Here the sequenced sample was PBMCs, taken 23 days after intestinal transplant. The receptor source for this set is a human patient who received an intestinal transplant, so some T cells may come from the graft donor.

The CDR3 here is CASNRRGPGDTQYF. The CDR3 coding sequence is TGTGCCAGTAATCGCAGGGGGCCGGGGGATACGCAGTATTTT. The rearrangement joins TRBV19 to TRBJ2-3; 8 positions match TRBD1. The germline CDR1 and CDR2 sequences are LNHDA and SQIVND (reference sequence). Trimming cost V 7 bases and J 6 bases; bases outside gene matches: 9. The CDR3 spans 14 residues. Drawing the rest from reference TRBV19 and TRBJ2-3, the complete variable domain is DGGITQSPKYLFRKEGQNVTLSCEQNLNHDAMYWYRQDPGQGLRLIYYSQIVNDFQKGDIAEGYSVSREKKESFPLTVTSAQKNPTAFYLCASNRRGPGDTQYFGPGTRLTVL.

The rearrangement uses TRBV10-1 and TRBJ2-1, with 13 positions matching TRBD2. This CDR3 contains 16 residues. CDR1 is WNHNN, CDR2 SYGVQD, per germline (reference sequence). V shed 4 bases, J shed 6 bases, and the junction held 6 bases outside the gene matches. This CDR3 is CASSGATSGRANEQFF. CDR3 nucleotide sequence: TGCGCCAGCAGTGGGGCTACTAGCGGGAGGGCCAATGAGCAGTTCTTC.

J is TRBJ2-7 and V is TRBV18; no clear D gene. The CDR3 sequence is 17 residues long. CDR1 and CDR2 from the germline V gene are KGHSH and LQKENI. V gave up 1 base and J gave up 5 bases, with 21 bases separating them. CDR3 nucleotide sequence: TGTGCCAGCTCACCACGAGGCGACGGAAGCTTAAGGGACGAGCAGTACTTC. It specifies CASSPRGDGSLRDEQYF. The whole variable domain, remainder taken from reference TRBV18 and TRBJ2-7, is NAGVMQNPRHLVRRRGQEARLRCSPMKGHSHVYWYRQLPEEGLKFMVYLQKENIIDESGMPKERFSAEFPKEGPSILRIQQVVRGDSAAYFCASSPRGDGSLRDEQYFGPGTRLTVT.

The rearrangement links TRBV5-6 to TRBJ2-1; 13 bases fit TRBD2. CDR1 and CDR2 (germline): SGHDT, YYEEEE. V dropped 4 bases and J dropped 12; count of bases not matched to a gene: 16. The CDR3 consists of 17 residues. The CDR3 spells CASSPWTSGSSSSRQFF. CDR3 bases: TGTGCCAGCAGCCCCTGGACTAGCGGGAGCTCATCCAGTCGGCAGTTCTTC.

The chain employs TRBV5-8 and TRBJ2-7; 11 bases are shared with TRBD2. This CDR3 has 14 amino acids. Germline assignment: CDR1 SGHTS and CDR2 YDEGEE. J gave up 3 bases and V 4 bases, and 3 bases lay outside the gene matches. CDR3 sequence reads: CASSEGLAVYEQYF. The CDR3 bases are TGTGCCAGCAGCGAGGGACTAGCGGTCTACGAGCAGTACTTC.

The CDR3 sequence is CAWSAGNYGYTF. CDR3 in DNA: TGTGCCTGGAGTGCAGGGAACTATGGCTACACCTTC. This sequence joins TRBV30 and TRBJ1-2; weak D call: TRBD1 (5 bases). Germline V lookup: CDR1 GTSNPN, CDR2 SVGIG (reference sequence). The CDR3 runs 12 residues. Trimming removed 1 base from V and 2 bases from J, with 5 bases in between. Drawing the rest from reference TRBV30 and TRBJ1-2, the complete variable domain is SQTIHQWPATLVQPVGSPLSLECTVEGTSNPNLYWYRQAAGRGLQLLFYSVGIGQISSEVPQNLSASRPQDRQFILSSKKLLLSDSGFYLCAWSAGNYGYTFGSGTRLTVV.